These 26 T cell receptor beta chains were sequenced from one sample in a study of T cell responses to AZD1222 COVID-19 vaccine. Some clones are missing from TCRdb's copy, which holds only in-frame ones; the method was immunoSEQ multiplex PCR. Of roughly 55,000 clones listed, 87% were seen once; the top ten hold around 3.9%. Sample: peripheral blood, taken on day 0 of AZD1222 vaccination. The receptors originated from an adult in good health.

The rearrangement joins TRBV25-1 to TRBJ2-3, with a tentative D call TRBD2 (7 bases). The germline V and J ends were trimmed by 6 bases and 3 bases, with 13 bases remaining between them. The CDR3 is 14 amino acids. In germline, CDR1 is MGHDK, CDR2 SYGVNS. The CDR3 sequence: CASSSGRGTDTQYF. CDR3 DNA: TGTGCCAGCAGCTCAGGGAGGGGGACAGATACGCAGTATTTT.

CDR3 in amino acids: CASGASRTGGLNEQFF. CDR3 in DNA: TGTGCTAGTGGGGCCTCCAGGACAGGTGGATTAAATGAGCAGTTCTTC. The chain carries TRBV12-5 and TRBJ2-1; 7 bases match TRBD1. Germline CDR1 reads LGHNT; CDR2 reads FRNRAP. Unmatched junction bases numbered 15, after V lost 6 bases and J lost 7 bases. The CDR3 extends over 16 amino acids. The full variable domain, rest sourced from reference TRBV12-5 and TRBJ2-1, is DARVTQTPRHKVTEMGQEVTMRCQPILGHNTVFWYRQTMMQGLELLAYFRNRAPLDDSGMPKDRFSAEMPDATLATLKIQPSEPRDSAVYFCASGASRTGGLNEQFFGPGTRLTVL.

The chain combines TRBV3-1 (or the pseudogene TRBV3-2) with TRBJ1-1; no firm D call. Trimming cost V 7 bases and J 0 bases, with 6 bases left between them. The CDR3 consists of 12 residues. The germline V gene encodes CDR1 LGHDT and CDR2 YNNKEL (reference sequence). This CDR3 is CASTMLNTEAFF. DNA of the CDR3: TGTGCCAGCACGATGCTGAACACTGAAGCTTTCTTT.

The chain recombines TRBV19 with TRBJ1-3; perhaps TRBD1 as D (6 bases). Trimming took 6 bases from V and 3 from J, leaving 12 bases between them. Germline assignment: CDR1 LNHDA and CDR2 SQIVND (reference sequence). This CDR3 region has 14 residues. CDR3: CASSRRDIGNTIYF. CDR3 bases: TGTGCCAGTAGCCGCCGGGACATTGGAAACACCATATATTTT. Complete variable domain (other parts from reference TRBV19 and TRBJ1-3): DGGITQSPKYLFRKEGQNVTLSCEQNLNHDAMYWYRQDPGQGLRLIYYSQIVNDFQKGDIAEGYSVSREKKESFPLTVTSAQKNPTAFYLCASSRRDIGNTIYFGEGSWLTVV.

The V call is TRBV4-2, the J call TRBJ2-7, with 12 bases identical to TRBD2. The CDR3 is 14 residues long. The J segment lost 7 bases and the V segment lost 3 bases, leaving 4 bases of the junction unmatched. The germline V gene has CDR1 LGHNA and CDR2 YNFKEQ. CDR3 in amino acids: CASSHSGTSGEQYF. CDR3 sequence (DNA): TGTGCCAGCAGCCACTCCGGGACTAGCGGGGAGCAGTACTTC.

This clone was counted only a few times. The rearrangement links TRBV10-2 to TRBJ1-1, with D unclear. Trimming cost V 4 bases and J 0 bases, with 6 bases left between them. CDR1 is WSHSY and CDR2 is SAAADI in the germline V gene. The CDR3 runs to 13 residues. The CDR3 nucleotides read TGCGCCAGCAGTGGAGCAATGAACACTGAAGCTTTCTTT. Translated, it gives CASSGAMNTEAFF.

This clone was detected only once. This chain links TRBV12-3 or TRBV12-4 with TRBJ1-2; no clear D. Trimming took 3 bases from V and 12 from J, leaving 8 bases between them. CDR3 length: 10 amino acids. The CDR3 nucleotides read TGTGCCAGCAGTTTTGGGCAGGACACCTTC. Translated, it gives CASSFGQDTF.

V is TRBV10-3 and J is TRBJ2-5; tentatively, D is TRBD2 (6 bases). Between the trimmed V and J ends, which lost 2 bases and 4 bases, there was a span of 17 bases. Germline CDR1 and CDR2: ENHRY and SYGVKD. This CDR3 comprises 16 residues. Here the CDR3 reads CAISEQQPGTGETQYF. CDR3 in DNA: TGTGCCATCAGTGAGCAGCAACCGGGGACTGGAGAGACCCAGTACTTC.

This clone turned up a few times. One end of the junction is discordant with germline, which a read error may explain. The chain couples TRBV6-1 to TRBJ2-5; tentatively, D is TRBD2 (6 bases). The germline V gene encodes CDR1 MNHNS and CDR2 SASEGT. The CDR3 extends over 14 amino acids. The CDR3 loop reads CASSEGTLGGTQYF. The CDR3 region has the DNA TGTGCCAGCAGCGAAGGGACTCTCGGAGGGACCCAGTACTTC.

V is TRBV24-1 and J is TRBJ2-7; a weak D match, TRBD2 (6 bases). Germline V gene data show CDR1 as KGHDR and CDR2 as SFDVKD. This CDR3 has 14 amino acids. Trimming shortened V by 5 bases and J by 2 bases, and 12 bases separated the two germline ends. CDR3 amino acids: CATSAPTSPYEQYF. As DNA, the CDR3 is TGTGCCACCAGTGCCCCGACTAGTCCCTACGAGCAGTACTTC.

This clone appeared a single time. The rearrangement joins TRBV25-1 to TRBJ2-2, with 10 bases that match TRBD1. Losses at the gene ends were 5 bases for V and 10 bases for J; bases not matched to a gene: 13. Germline-derived CDR1 and CDR2 are MGHDK and SYGVNS. The CDR3 spans 16 residues. The CDR3 loop is CASSRVRGQGSQELFF. The CDR3 DNA reads TGTGCCAGCAGTCGCGTCCGGGGACAGGGGAGCCAGGAGCTGTTTTTT.

A note on this clone: The sample has other DNA sequences that encode this CDR3 too. The V call is TRBV28, the J call TRBJ1-6; D gene ambiguous. The germline V gene encodes CDR1 MDHEN and CDR2 SYDVKM. Trimming pared 5 bases from V and 5 bases from J, leaving 13 bases between. There are 15 residues in the CDR3. The CDR3 DNA sequence: TGTGCCAGCAGTCCCCCTGGAGGGAATAATTCACCCCTCCACTTT. This translates into CASSPPGGNNSPLHF.

The rearrangement links TRBV10-2 to TRBJ1-5; possibly TRBD1 for D (5 bases). The ends were cut back, 5 bases at V and 10 bases at J, with 21 bases in the middle. Per germline, CDR1 WSHSY and CDR2 SAAADI. The CDR3 loop spans 15 amino acids. The chain's CDR3 is CASSLTGTVGAPQHF. The CDR3 DNA follows: TGCGCCAGCAGTCTGACTGGGACGGTGGGCGCACCCCAGCATTTT.

V and J are TRBV5-1 and TRBJ2-5, with 8 positions matching TRBD2. CDR3 length: 14 residues. J was trimmed by 5 bases and V by 2 bases; bases with no gene match: 5. Per the germline V gene, CDR1 is SGHRS and CDR2 is YFSETQ. CDR3 sequence (DNA): TGCGCCAGCAGCTTAGGGACTAGTAGGGAGACCCAGTACTTC. Translation gives CASSLGTSRETQYF.

This chain connects TRBV3-1 (or the pseudogene TRBV3-2) to TRBJ2-3; 7 positions match TRBD2. With V trimmed by 0 bases and J by 2 bases, 5 bases remained unmatched. CDR3 length: 16 residues. CDR1 is LGHDT and CDR2 is YNNKEL in the germline V gene (reference sequence). CDR3 sequence (DNA): TGTGCCAGCAGCCAAGAATGGGGGGGGAACACAGATACGCAGTATTTT. Protein sequence: CASSQEWGGNTDTQYF.

The chain links TRBV29-1 to TRBJ1-2, with unresolved D. Germline V lookup: CDR1 SQVTM, CDR2 ANQGSEA. Deletions cut 4 bases from V and 1 base from J, with 10 bases between. This CDR3 comprises 13 residues. CDR3 in DNA: TGCAGCGTTGGAGGGTTACTTAACTATGGCTACACCTTC. This codes for CSVGGLLNYGYTF.

This clone came up a few times. Other DNA sequences from this sample encode an identical CDR3 as well. This rearrangement joins TRBV6-5 to TRBJ1-6; D gene unclear. V lost 2 bases to trimming and J lost 0 bases, with 5 bases between them. Per germline, CDR1 MNHEY and CDR2 SVGAGI. The CDR3 has 15 amino acids. CDR3 sequence (DNA): TGTGCCAGCAGTTACGGGAGCTCCTATAATTCACCCCTCCACTTT. This gives the protein CASSYGSSYNSPLHF.

This clone was picked up one time. V and J are TRBV4-3 and TRBJ1-3, with a possible D match to TRBD1 (6 bases). Germline values: CDR1 LGHNA, CDR2 YSLEER. V lost 0 bases, J lost 7 bases, and 16 bases lay in between. The CDR3 spans 16 residues. DNA of the CDR3: TGCGCCAGCAGCCAAGATAACCAGGGGTTCAGGAACACCATATATTTT. As protein: CASSQDNQGFRNTIYF.

J is TRBJ1-1 and V is TRBV5-1, with TRBD1 matching 8 bases. Per germline, CDR1 SGHRS and CDR2 YFSETQ. The V and J ends lost 3 bases and 2 bases, in that order; junction bases with no gene match: 3. The CDR3 is 14 amino acids. In DNA, the CDR3 is TGCGCCAGCAGCTCCGGACAGGGAAACACTGAAGCTTTCTTT. Residues: CASSSGQGNTEAFF.

V usage is TRBV28 and J usage is TRBJ1-1; possible D gene TRBD1, 6 bases. V was shortened by 6 bases and J by 2 bases, with 10 bases between the two germline ends. This CDR3 is built from 13 residues. Germline CDR1 reads MDHEN; CDR2 reads SYDVKM. The CDR3 DNA sequence: TGTGCCAGCAGCGTACAGGGCAACACTGAAGCTTTCTTT. This encodes CASSVQGNTEAFF. Together with reference TRBV28 and TRBJ1-1, the CDR3 gives the full variable domain: DVKVTQSSRYLVKRTGEKVFLECVQDMDHENMFWYRQDPGLGLRLIYFSYDVKMKEKGDIPEGYSVSREKKERFSLILESASTNQTSMYLCASSVQGNTEAFFGQGTRLTVV.

This chain connects TRBV29-1 to TRBJ2-7; D remains unclear. CDR1 is SQVTM and CDR2 is ANQGSEA in the germline V gene. The V and J ends lost 6 bases and 5 bases respectively, with 11 bases between them. The CDR3 has 11 residues. CDR3 amino acids: CSVAAIHEQYF. For the CDR3, the DNA is TGCAGCGTGGCGGCGATCCACGAGCAGTACTTC.

V usage is TRBV6-5 and J usage is TRBJ1-2; D possibly corresponds to TRBD1 (5 bases). In germline, CDR1 is MNHEY, CDR2 SVGAGI. Between the trimmed V and J ends, which lost 0 bases and 4 bases, there was a span of 15 bases. The CDR3 is 16 amino acids. CDR3 sequence: CASSYSINIQGYGYTF. The CDR3 region has the DNA TGTGCCAGCAGTTACTCAATTAATATCCAGGGCTATGGCTACACCTTC.

This clone was counted a single time. The rearrangement joins TRBV28 to TRBJ1-6, with a possible D match to TRBD1 (6 bases). The CDR3 runs 16 residues. Germline CDR1 reads MDHEN; CDR2 reads SYDVKM. Trimming shortened V by 2 bases and J by 2 bases, and 10 bases separated the two germline ends. CDR3 residues: CASSLDRDTYNSPLHF. CDR3 DNA: TGTGCCAGCAGTTTAGACCGGGACACCTATAATTCACCCCTCCACTTT.

The J gene is TRBJ2-3, the V gene TRBV18; D is unresolved. Trimming stripped 1 base from V and 0 bases from J, with 5 bases between. Germline CDR1 reads KGHSH; CDR2 reads LQKENI. This CDR3 region has 14 residues. CDR3 residues: CASSPQASTDTQYF. CDR3 coding DNA: TGTGCCAGCTCACCACAGGCTAGCACAGATACGCAGTATTTT.

The chain combines TRBV5-5 with TRBJ2-6, with TRBD1 matching 8 bases. The CDR3 length is 17 residues. Trimming removed 0 bases from V and 4 bases from J; junction bases left unmatched: 6. CDR1 is SGHKS, CDR2 YYEKEE, per germline (reference sequence). CDR3 region: CASSLDRGVSGANVLTF. CDR3 bases: TGTGCCAGCAGCTTGGACAGGGGGGTTTCCGGGGCCAACGTCCTGACTTTC.

The rearrangement joins TRBV6-5 to TRBJ2-7; no definite D call. The germline V and J ends were trimmed by 8 bases and 0 bases, with 2 bases remaining between them. The CDR3 is 10 amino acids. CDR1 MNHEY and CDR2 SVGAGI come from the germline V gene. CDR3 nucleotide sequence: TGTGCCAGCGGCTCCTACGAGCAGTACTTC. Translation: CASGSYEQYF.